This TCR beta chain derives from a study of CD8 T cells in ankylosing spondylitis listed by TCRdb under 2017. Regarding the research as a whole: T cell receptor beta repertoires were profiled in healthy donors and ankylosing spondylitis patients so that disease-linked TCR variants could be found. Peripheral blood samples were taken, and synovial fluid was additionally collected from ankylosing spondylitis patients. In total, the full study cohort was made up of about 110 healthy donors and 25 to 30 ankylosing spondylitis patients. Broad study findings and their caveats: Significant enrichment of the disease-linked clones was reported in matched synovial fluid samples from ankylosing spondylitis patients. Blood from ankylosing spondylitis patients appeared to be characterized by a TCR beta motif made up of about 8 highly homologous amino acid variants. The disease-linked clones had a CD8+ phenotype and were found at relatively low frequencies in peripheral blood. Some motif variants were previously reported in synovial fluid and blood of reactive arthritis patients, suggesting common disease-initiation mechanisms.

With regard to this clonotype: Its target antigen remains unknown. No base quality values were provided; no much bigger clone lies one nucleotide off.

The instrument given in TCRdb is Illumina HiSeq 2500. Quantitative 5'-RACE with molecular barcodes was used to prepare TCR beta libraries. The original methods were these. To identify disease-linked TCR variants, a new computational method was used, one built on a probabilistic model of VDJ rearrangement. TCRdb reprocessed the public reads (quality trimming at Q25 with fastp, clone calling with MiXCR) and kept in-frame beta chains. Identical CDR3 proteins give one entry, which carries the most common genes and DNA. In this record, the V and J calls reflect TCRdb's handling and not the investigators' own analysis. The sample data list fewer than 400,000 distinct CDR3 sequences, and 20% to 25% of these were observed just once. 15% to 20% of the sample rests with the top ten. Reading the germline V gene (reference sequence) gives CDR1 MNHEY and CDR2 SMNVEV. Measured from the cysteine to the phenylalanine, the CDR3 is 13 residues long. The only DNA kept is the CDR3, 39 bases in frame from the first base. V and J are truncated by 6 bases and 7 bases respectively, leaving an intervening sequence of 15 bases.

This sequence uses TRBV27 and TRBJ1-2, with no reliable assignment of the D segment. Sequenced: blood, either unsorted or a sorted T cell fraction (not recorded which). This sequence was found in a male donor with ankylosing spondylitis. The DNA sequence follows: TGTGCCAGCAGGCGAACAGTCGTGGGTGGCTACACCTTC. Its amino acids are CASRRTVVGGYTF.